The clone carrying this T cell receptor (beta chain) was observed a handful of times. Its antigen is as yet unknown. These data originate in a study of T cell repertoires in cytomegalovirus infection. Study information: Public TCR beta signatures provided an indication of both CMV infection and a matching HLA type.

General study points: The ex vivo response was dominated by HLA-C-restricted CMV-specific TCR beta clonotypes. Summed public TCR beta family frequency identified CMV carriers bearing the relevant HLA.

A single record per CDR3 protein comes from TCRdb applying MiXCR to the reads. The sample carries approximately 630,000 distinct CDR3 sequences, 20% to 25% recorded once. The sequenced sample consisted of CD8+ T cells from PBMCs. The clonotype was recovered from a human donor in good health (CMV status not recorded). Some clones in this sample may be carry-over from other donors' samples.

The CDR3 DNA is TGCAGCGTCCCGGGTGGGGACTATGGCTACACCTTC. Amino acids: CSVPGGDYGYTF. The rearrangement joins TRBV29-1 to TRBJ1-2; D ambiguous. The ends were cut back, 6 bases at V and 3 bases at J, with 11 bases in the middle. CDR1 is SQVTM and CDR2 is ANQGSEA in the germline V gene. The CDR3 is 12 amino acids.